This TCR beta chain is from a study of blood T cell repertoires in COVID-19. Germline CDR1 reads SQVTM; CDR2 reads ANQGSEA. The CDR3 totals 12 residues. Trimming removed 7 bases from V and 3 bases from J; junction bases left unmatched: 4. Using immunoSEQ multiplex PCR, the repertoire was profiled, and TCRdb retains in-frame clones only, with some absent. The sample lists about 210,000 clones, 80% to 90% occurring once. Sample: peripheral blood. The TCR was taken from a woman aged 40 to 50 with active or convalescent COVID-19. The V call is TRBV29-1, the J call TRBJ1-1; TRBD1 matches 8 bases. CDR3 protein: CSGTGLDTEAFF. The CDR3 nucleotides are TGCAGCGGGACAGGGTTGGACACTGAAGCTTTCTTT.